This T cell receptor (beta chain) was captured in a study of control samples from healthy donors and cancer patients. The protocol was immunoSEQ multiplex PCR, while the TCRdb copy is restricted to in-frame clones and leaves out a portion. This table holds some 150,000 clones, around 96% found once. Germline CDR1 and CDR2: MNHEY and SVGEGT. CDR3 length: 16 amino acids. The V end was cut by 6 bases, the J end by 4 bases, with 21 bases between. This TCR came from a woman in her twenties or thirties in good health. The chain carries TRBV6-2 or TRBV6-3 and TRBJ2-5; no clear D. Sequencing was done on a sample of blood. Here the CDR3 DNA reads TGTGCCAGCAGCTCCCGCCGGGCCCTAGAAGGAGAGACCCAGTACTTC. Translation gives CASSSRRALEGETQYF.